Listed below are T cell receptor beta chains from one sample, sequenced in a study of blood T cell repertoires in COVID-19. Only in-frame clones appear in the TCRdb table, and some are missing; sequencing was by immunoSEQ multiplex PCR. Among roughly 150,000 clones listed, over 75% were seen once. What was sequenced was peripheral blood. The receptors were gathered from a middle-aged woman with acute or convalescent COVID-19. Both conserved end residues are part of each CDR3. Each record gives: V gene, J gene, clone size, D gene, CDR3 DNA, CDR3 protein. The D gene is left open where the match is weak. Only some rows state a clone size, as once, few, many or a class for expanded clones.

V gene: TRBV19; J gene: TRBJ2-7; clone size: NA; D gene: NA; CDR3 DNA: TGTGCCAGTAGAAGCACGACAGGACTGGGTGAGCAGTACTTC; CDR3 protein: CASRSTTGLGEQYF
V gene: TRBV5-1; J gene: TRBJ2-2; clone size: once; D gene: NA; CDR3 DNA: TGCGCCAGCAGTCTTAGCTGGGGGGAGCTGTTTTTT; CDR3 protein: CASSLSWGELFF
V gene: TRBV6-2/TRBV6-3; J gene: TRBJ2-3; clone size: NA; D gene: TRBD1; CDR3 DNA: TGTGCCAGCAGTTATACGGGACAGGGCAGCGGCGCAGATACGCAGTATTTT; CDR3 protein: CASSYTGQGSGADTQYF
V gene: TRBV27; J gene: TRBJ2-7; clone size: NA; D gene: NA; CDR3 DNA: TGTGCCAGCAGTTTCTTGGGGAGCTACGAGCAGTACTTC; CDR3 protein: CASSFLGSYEQYF
V gene: TRBV4-1; J gene: TRBJ2-1; clone size: NA; D gene: NA; CDR3 DNA: TGCGCCAGCAGCCAAGGGTGGCAGTCCTACAATGAGCAGTTCTTC; CDR3 protein: CASSQGWQSYNEQFF
V gene: TRBV6-2/TRBV6-3; J gene: TRBJ1-5; clone size: NA; D gene: NA; CDR3 DNA: TGTGCCAGCAGTTGGGGCGGGGGGGTTAAGTATCAGCCCCAGCATTTT; CDR3 protein: CASSWGGGVKYQPQHF
V gene: TRBV12-3/TRBV12-4; J gene: TRBJ1-1; clone size: few; D gene: NA; CDR3 DNA: TGTGCCAGCAAATGGGGGGTCCGCACTGAAGCTTTCTTT; CDR3 protein: CASKWGVRTEAFF
V gene: TRBV6-4; J gene: TRBJ2-5; clone size: NA; D gene: NA; CDR3 DNA: TGTGCCAGCAGTGTTAGGGGGGGAGAGACCCAGTACTTC; CDR3 protein: CASSVRGGETQYF
V gene: TRBV5-6; J gene: TRBJ2-5; clone size: NA; D gene: NA; CDR3 DNA: TGTGCCAGCAGCTTGCCCCAGGGGTATGACCAAGAGACCCAGTACTTC; CDR3 protein: CASSLPQGYDQETQYF
V gene: TRBV11-3; J gene: TRBJ2-5; clone size: NA; D gene: TRBD2; CDR3 DNA: TGTGCCAGCAGCCTCGAACCTCGGGAGGTTGAGACCCAGTACTTC; CDR3 protein: CASSLEPREVETQYF
V gene: TRBV7-9; J gene: TRBJ2-7; clone size: NA; D gene: TRBD1; CDR3 DNA: TGTGCCAGCTCGCCCCCCGACAGGGTGTACTACGAGCAGTACTTC; CDR3 protein: CASSPPDRVYYEQYF
V gene: TRBV7-9; J gene: TRBJ1-1; clone size: NA; D gene: TRBD1; CDR3 DNA: TGTGCCAGCAGCTCCCCCCCGGGACAGGTGGAAGTTGGGAACACTGAAGCTTTCTTT; CDR3 protein: CASSSPPGQVEVGNTEAFF
V gene: TRBV4-1; J gene: TRBJ2-2; clone size: NA; D gene: TRBD2; CDR3 DNA: TGCGCCAGCAGCCAACCTATAGCGGGAGTGAACACCGGGGAGCTGTTTTTT; CDR3 protein: CASSQPIAGVNTGELFF
V gene: TRBV10-3; J gene: TRBJ1-6; clone size: NA; D gene: NA; CDR3 DNA: TGTGCCATCAGTGATGGCTGGACATATACTAATTCACCCCTCCACTTT; CDR3 protein: CAISDGWTYTNSPLHF